This T cell receptor beta chain comes out of a study of monozygotic twins with inflammatory bowel disease. About this clonotype: Its antigen is not known.

TCRdb reprocessed the 5' RACE reads and reports one entry per CDR3 protein, with no DNA. The sample includes around 380,000 distinct CDR3 sequences. The CDR3 has 13 amino acids. Germline CDR1 and CDR2: SQVTM and ANQGSEA. Findings of the study overall: Twins with IBD had fewer clonotypes in common with others than healthy twins, particularly during disease activity.

The J gene is TRBJ2-2, the V gene TRBV29-1. The source of this sequence is a human donor with ulcerative colitis or Crohn's disease, or a healthy co-twin of an affected twin (not recorded which). The material sequenced was blood. CDR3 in amino acids: CSVFSANTGELFF.